The entry below gives a single T cell receptor (beta chain) sequence along with its context. Its antigen is as yet unknown. Random hexamers were used to reverse transcribe an amount of roughly 0.5 to 1 ug RNA. immunoSEQ multiplex PCR amplified TCR beta CDR3 across 54 Vbeta, 13 Jbeta. TCRdb reprocessed the immunoSEQ multiplex PCR reads via MiXCR and lists one record per CDR3 protein. The sample gives 150,000 to 200,000 distinct CDR3 sequences, about 91% of which show up once; 0.087% is in the top ten. This sample is part of a study of CD8 T cells in Susac syndrome. Study information: Sequencing included Susac syndrome patients, six of them with active disease and roughly eight in remission. Patients with Susac syndrome were therapy-naive, taking corticosteroids, with some also receiving intravenous immunoglobulin, or taking intravenous immunoglobulin alone at the time their blood was drawn.

Findings of the study overall: The CD4+ T cell repertoires from Susac syndrome exhibited no clonal expansion.

V gave up 5 bases and J gave up 7 bases, with 11 bases separating them. CDR1 and CDR2 (germline): MNHEY, SVGAGI. The length of the CDR3 is 12 residues. The sequenced material came from CD4+ T cells from PBMCs. This rearrangement joins TRBV6-5 to TRBJ1-1; D possibly corresponds to TRBD1 (5 bases). The sequence came from a human donor with Susac syndrome. The CDR3 here is CASSKLGGEAFF. The CDR3 DNA is TGTGCCAGCAGTAAGCTCGGGGGTGAAGCTTTCTTT.